These T cell receptor beta chains were read from a single sample in a study of control samples from healthy donors and cancer patients. Sequencing was performed with immunoSEQ multiplex PCR; in TCRdb, only in-frame clones are kept and a portion is missing. Of roughly 150,000 clones in the sample, approximately 93% were seen once. The sample comprised blood. All receptors derive from a man over 45 in good health. Each CDR3 is given with its conserved first and last residue. The order of the fields is V gene, clone size, J gene, CDR3 protein. The listing skips clone size in some rows; elsewhere it reads once, few, many or a size class.

v_call: TRBV19
clone_size: -
j_call: TRBJ1-1
cdr3_aa: CASRPQGQVNTEAFF

v_call: TRBV19
clone_size: -
j_call: TRBJ2-3
cdr3_aa: CASSRTVTDTQYF

v_call: TRBV28
clone_size: -
j_call: TRBJ2-7
cdr3_aa: CASSFGDYEQYF

v_call: TRBV7-2
clone_size: -
j_call: TRBJ1-4
cdr3_aa: CASSLKLRVANEKLFF

v_call: TRBV3-1/TRBV3-2
clone_size: -
j_call: TRBJ1-2
cdr3_aa: CASSPRSGGGTNGYTF

v_call: TRBV14
clone_size: -
j_call: TRBJ2-5
cdr3_aa: CASSQGVRVYQETQYF

v_call: TRBV13
clone_size: -
j_call: TRBJ2-3
cdr3_aa: CASSLDPPTDTQYF

v_call: TRBV24-1
clone_size: -
j_call: TRBJ2-2
cdr3_aa: CATSSGYTGELFF

v_call: TRBV19
clone_size: -
j_call: TRBJ2-7
cdr3_aa: CASSRLGQGVYEQYF

v_call: TRBV7-9
clone_size: -
j_call: TRBJ2-3
cdr3_aa: CASSPGLVQLTDTQYF

v_call: TRBV4-1
clone_size: -
j_call: TRBJ1-2
cdr3_aa: CASSQRTGQGDYGYTF

v_call: TRBV28
clone_size: -
j_call: TRBJ1-4
cdr3_aa: CASRPVDEKLFF

v_call: TRBV7-3
clone_size: once
j_call: TRBJ2-3
cdr3_aa: CASGTGRLQYF

v_call: TRBV3-1/TRBV3-2
clone_size: -
j_call: TRBJ1-3
cdr3_aa: CASSPSGQRSSGNTIYF

v_call: TRBV28
clone_size: -
j_call: TRBJ2-7
cdr3_aa: CASRSGTVNEQYF

v_call: TRBV29-1
clone_size: -
j_call: TRBJ1-1
cdr3_aa: CSVAANTEAFF

v_call: TRBV28
clone_size: -
j_call: TRBJ1-5
cdr3_aa: CASSSGEVQPQHF

v_call: TRBV24-1
clone_size: -
j_call: TRBJ2-3
cdr3_aa: CATSASGNIDTQYF

v_call: TRBV18
clone_size: -
j_call: TRBJ2-5
cdr3_aa: CASSPPTSSYQETQYF

v_call: TRBV7-6
clone_size: -
j_call: TRBJ2-2
cdr3_aa: CASSLALHSGRTNTGELFF

v_call: TRBV2
clone_size: -
j_call: TRBJ1-2
cdr3_aa: CASSERWGYGYTF

v_call: TRBV5-1
clone_size: -
j_call: TRBJ1-2
cdr3_aa: CASSFSRTGGAYGYTF

v_call: TRBV7-9
clone_size: -
j_call: TRBJ2-3
cdr3_aa: CASSLDQDTQYF

v_call: TRBV3-1/TRBV3-2
clone_size: -
j_call: TRBJ2-1
cdr3_aa: CASSPGGTISDEQFF

v_call: TRBV14
clone_size: -
j_call: TRBJ2-7
cdr3_aa: CASSRGVLRGGSYEQYF

v_call: TRBV28
clone_size: -
j_call: TRBJ2-5
cdr3_aa: CASGKTGWETQYF

v_call: TRBV18
clone_size: -
j_call: TRBJ2-5
cdr3_aa: CASSPYGRSETQYF

v_call: TRBV6-5
clone_size: few
j_call: TRBJ1-6
cdr3_aa: CASHGQVNSPLHF

v_call: TRBV6-1
clone_size: -
j_call: TRBJ2-7
cdr3_aa: CASSEGLAGSFYEQYF

v_call: TRBV30
clone_size: -
j_call: TRBJ2-7
cdr3_aa: CAWSGLPLSYEQYF

v_call: TRBV5-1
clone_size: once
j_call: TRBJ2-7
cdr3_aa: CASSLGRQGPYEQYF

v_call: TRBV5-4
clone_size: -
j_call: TRBJ2-1
cdr3_aa: CASSRGLAGGLGGEQFF

v_call: TRBV24-1
clone_size: -
j_call: TRBJ2-4
cdr3_aa: CATSDHDTENIQYF

v_call: TRBV28
clone_size: -
j_call: TRBJ1-4
cdr3_aa: CASSLLGGTDNEKLFF

v_call: TRBV19
clone_size: -
j_call: TRBJ1-2
cdr3_aa: CASSTPGLRIGYTF

v_call: TRBV28
clone_size: -
j_call: TRBJ2-5
cdr3_aa: CASRDWEETQYF

v_call: TRBV25-1
clone_size: -
j_call: TRBJ1-2
cdr3_aa: CASSDSRAREGYTF

v_call: TRBV19
clone_size: -
j_call: TRBJ2-5
cdr3_aa: CASSTGTSDQETQYF

v_call: TRBV5-1
clone_size: -
j_call: TRBJ2-7
cdr3_aa: CASSLDGSYEQYF

v_call: TRBV4-1
clone_size: -
j_call: TRBJ2-5
cdr3_aa: CASSEGGQAEETQYF

v_call: TRBV24-1
clone_size: -
j_call: TRBJ2-2
cdr3_aa: CATSGETGNTGELFF

v_call: TRBV3-1/TRBV3-2
clone_size: -
j_call: TRBJ2-4
cdr3_aa: CASSQGRNFQYF

v_call: TRBV12-2
clone_size: -
j_call: TRBJ2-3
cdr3_aa: CASRLSGSTDTQYF

v_call: TRBV29-1
clone_size: -
j_call: TRBJ1-2
cdr3_aa: CSVEGSQVHGYTF